These 5 T cell receptor beta chains were sequenced from one sample in a study of T cell responses to AZD1222 COVID-19 vaccine (dated by TCRdb to 2020 to 2023). Libraries were prepared through the immunoSEQ multiplex PCR assay. The immuneACCESS repertoire file appears here via TCRdb, limited to in-frame rearrangements. These files lack a portion of the clones; in checked studies, under half of the deficit traces to unresolved V genes, and the cause of the others is not known. This sample lists over 150,000 clones; 92% were detected once. Around 4.4% of the sample comes from the top ten. The intended sense of this specimen's time point label: baseline before first vaccination. In the paper's terms, the treatment or condition label means: meningococcal conjugate vaccine given as trial control. Sequences were derived from peripheral blood, sampled on day 0 of MenACWY control vaccination. These receptors were collected from an adult in good health.

CDR3 coding DNA: TGCGCCAGCAGCTTCGGCGGGGCACTCTACGAGCAGTACTTC. This sequence encodes CASSFGGALYEQYF. The J gene is TRBJ2-7, the V gene TRBV5-1; D is perhaps TRBD2 (6 bases). Germline CDR1 SGHRS, CDR2 YFSETQ. There are 14 residues in the CDR3. Trimming left V 2 bases short and J 3 bases short, with 12 bases between.

This chain joins TRBV24-1 and TRBJ1-2, with unresolved D. The CDR3 totals 13 residues. V was clipped by 1 base and J by 3 bases, with 5 bases between them. CDR1 KGHDR and CDR2 SFDVKD come from the germline V gene. CDR3 sequence: CATSDFQDYGYTF. CDR3 bases: TGTGCCACCAGTGATTTTCAGGACTATGGCTACACCTTC.

The rearrangement joins TRBV7-2 to TRBJ2-4, with D hard to call. Trimming took 5 bases from V and 9 from J, leaving 14 bases between them. The CDR3 extends over 13 amino acids. CDR1 and CDR2 (germline): SGHTA, FQGNSA. CDR3 in DNA: TGTGCCAGCAGCCCATCCTTAGTAAGCATTCAGTACTTC. Encoded protein: CASSPSLVSIQYF.

This clone was observed a handful of times. The rearrangement uses TRBV6-2 or TRBV6-3 and TRBJ1-5; the D is unclear. V was shortened by 2 bases and J by 3 bases, with 5 bases between the two germline ends. Germline V gives CDR1 MNHEY, CDR2 SVGEGT. The CDR3 consists of 13 residues. In nucleotides, the CDR3 is TGTGCCAGCAGTTACAACCCCAATCAGCCCCAGCATTTT. Its translation: CASSYNPNQPQHF.

V usage is TRBV18 and J usage is TRBJ2-7, with D maybe TRBD1 (6 bases). Germline loops: CDR1 KGHSH, CDR2 LQKENI. Trimming took off 1 base at V and 2 bases at J, with 9 bases between the two ends. The CDR3 covers 14 residues. This CDR3 is CASSPQTGPYEQYF. CDR3 coding DNA: TGTGCCAGCTCACCACAGACAGGCCCCTACGAGCAGTACTTC.